Each of the 15 T cell receptor beta chains below was sequenced from the same sample in a study of PD-1 blockade in classical Hodgkin lymphoma. Data came from immunoSEQ multiplex PCR; TCRdb stores just in-frame clones and leaves some out. The profile covers approximately 65,000 clones, with roughly nine tenths appearing a single time and about 8% taken by the ten largest. The time point here: cycle 4 day 1 (C4D1), after 6 weeks of nivolumab. Relapse was seen in all patients after autologous stem cell transplantation, and brentuximab vedotin exposure was variable. The sequencing here drew on peripheral blood mononuclear cells (PBMCs), taken before the fourth cycle of nivolumab. Source of these receptors: a human donor with classical Hodgkin lymphoma.

V is TRBV25-1 and J is TRBJ1-1; TRBD1 aligns across 8 bases. V trimming: 6 bases; J trimming: 3 bases; junction bases outside the gene matches: 9. Germline CDR1 is MGHDK and CDR2 is SYGVNS. The CDR3 sequence is 15 residues long. The CDR3 nucleotides are TGTGCCAGCAGGGGACAGGTTGTTTATGACACTGAAGCTTTCTTT. It codes for CASRGQVVYDTEAFF.

V is TRBV14 and J is TRBJ1-6; D is uncertain. Germline assignment: CDR1 SGHDN and CDR2 FVKESK. This CDR3 is built from 10 residues. Trimming took off 4 bases at V and 17 bases at J, with 9 bases between the two ends. The CDR3 DNA reads as TGTGCCAGCAGCCCCTATGAAATCCACTTT. Translated, it gives CASSPYEIHF.

The chain employs TRBV19 and TRBJ1-1, with D unclear. The V gene's germline CDR1 is LNHDA and CDR2 SQIVND (reference sequence). The V and J ends lost 10 bases and 0 bases respectively, with 21 bases between them. The CDR3 runs to 16 residues. CDR3 bases: TGTGCCACCCAACCGGGTAGGGATTTATTGAACACTGAAGCTTTCTTT. Its translation is CATQPGRDLLNTEAFF.

This chain uses TRBV27 with TRBJ2-7; 10 bases match TRBD1. Losses at the gene ends were 2 bases for V and 3 bases for J; bases not matched to a gene: 7. Germline V gene sequence: CDR1 MNHEY, CDR2 SMNVEV (reference sequence). This CDR3 has 16 amino acids. The CDR3 here is CASSLDRGHLVYEQYF. CDR3 DNA sequence: TGTGCCAGCAGTTTAGACAGGGGGCACCTCGTCTACGAGCAGTACTTC.

This clone was found many times. J is TRBJ2-7 and V is TRBV19; no definite D call. This CDR3 is 13 amino acids long. Germline V lookup: CDR1 LNHDA, CDR2 SQIVND (reference sequence). V was cut by 7 bases and J by 4 bases, with 14 bases left in between. For the CDR3, the DNA is TGTGCCAGTACCTCCCAGTCGGGTTACGAGCAGTACTTC. Its protein product is CASTSQSGYEQYF.

The rearrangement joins TRBV6-5 to TRBJ2-7, with TRBD2 matching over 7 bases. The CDR3 length is 14 residues. V trimming: 8 bases; J trimming: 3 bases; junction bases outside the gene matches: 10. The germline gives CDR1 MNHEY, CDR2 SVGAGI. CDR3 loop: CASASGGGFYEQYF. The CDR3 DNA reads as TGTGCCAGCGCCTCTGGGGGAGGGTTCTACGAGCAGTACTTC.

The chain joins TRBV5-1 to TRBJ2-5; 9 bases match TRBD2. The V and J ends lost 0 bases and 2 bases, in that order; junction bases with no gene match: 5. This CDR3 contains 16 residues. Germline V gene sequence: CDR1 SGHRS, CDR2 YFSETQ. CDR3 in amino acids: CASSLGTSASQETQYF. Written as DNA, the CDR3 is TGCGCCAGCAGCTTGGGGACTAGCGCCTCGCAAGAGACCCAGTACTTC.

The genes are TRBV7-6 and TRBJ2-1; 10 bases fit TRBD1. Germline V lookup: CDR1 SGHVS, CDR2 FNYEAQ. This CDR3 region has 17 residues. V dropped 1 base and J dropped 9; count of bases not matched to a gene: 12. CDR3 in DNA: TGTGCCAGCAGCTTAGGACTAGGACAGGGGGTTTCTGGTGAGCAGTTCTTC. Amino acid sequence: CASSLGLGQGVSGEQFF. The full variable domain, in which reference TRBV7-6 and TRBJ2-1 provide the parts outside the CDR3, is GAGVSQSPRYKVTKRGQDVALRCDPISGHVSLYWYRQALGQGPEFLTYFNYEAQQDKSGLPNDRFSAERPEGSISTLTIQRTEQRDSAMYRCASSLGLGQGVSGEQFFGPGTRLTVL.

This clone was counted once. This sequence joins TRBV13 and TRBJ2-7; 11 positions match TRBD2. The CDR3 contains 16 residues. CDR1 and CDR2 (germline): PRHDT, FYEKMQ (reference sequence). Trimming at V came to 5 bases and at J to 0 bases, leaving 6 bases not matched to a gene. Written as DNA, the CDR3 is TGTGCCAGCAGCAGCCTACTAGCGGGAGACTCCTACGAGCAGTACTTC. Translation: CASSSLLAGDSYEQYF.

This sequence joins TRBV9 and TRBJ2-1; D is unclear. Trimming shortened V by 1 base and J by 0 bases, and 14 bases separated the two germline ends. The CDR3 has 17 residues. Germline V gene sequence: CDR1 SGDLS, CDR2 YYNGEE. For the CDR3, the DNA is TGTGCCAGCAGCGTATCCCAGGCAGCGAGCTCCTACAATGAGCAGTTCTTC. This encodes CASSVSQAASSYNEQFF.

CDR3 amino acids: CASSPPGGPDNEQFF. CDR3 nucleotide sequence: TGTGCCAGCAGCCCTCCGGGCGGGCCGGACAATGAGCAGTTCTTC. The gene calls are TRBV7-9 and TRBJ2-1, with D tentatively TRBD2 (5 bases). The CDR3 contains 15 residues. Germline CDR1 is SEHNR and CDR2 is FQNEAQ (reference sequence). V was clipped by 5 bases and J by 5 bases, with 16 bases between them.

This chain uses TRBV11-2 with TRBJ2-2, with TRBD1 as a possible D gene (5 bases). This CDR3 has 17 residues. Trimming removed 5 bases from V and 0 bases from J, with 16 bases in between. CDR1 is SGHAT and CDR2 is FQNNGV in the germline V gene. In DNA, the CDR3 is TGTGCCAGCAGCCCCCATTGGGGCAGCGCGAACACCGGGGAGCTGTTTTTT. Amino acid sequence: CASSPHWGSANTGELFF.

The chain employs TRBV6-5 and TRBJ1-5; D remains ambiguous. This CDR3 is built from 12 residues. Germline CDR1 reads MNHEY; CDR2 reads SVGAGI. The V gene lost 5 bases and the J gene lost 4 bases, with 6 bases spanning the gap. CDR3 amino acids: CASSAPNQPQHF. The CDR3 DNA reads as TGTGCCAGCAGTGCCCCTAATCAGCCCCAGCATTTT.

The genes are TRBV6-6 and TRBJ2-2; D is unclear. The CDR3 totals 16 residues. Germline V gene data show CDR1 as MNHNY and CDR2 as SVGAGI (reference sequence). V was cut by 5 bases and J by 4 bases, with 17 bases left in between. The CDR3 DNA follows: TGTGCCAGCAGTGTAGAGGTCCCCGAAAGCACCGGGGAGCTGTTTTTT. Its translation is CASSVEVPESTGELFF.

This rearrangement joins TRBV18 to TRBJ1-3; D unresolved. Per germline, CDR1 KGHSH and CDR2 LQKENI. The CDR3 runs 17 residues. V was shortened by 3 bases and J by 0 bases, with 15 bases between the two germline ends. In DNA form, the CDR3 reads TGTGCCAGCTCACCGGGTTTAGGGCCCAACTCTGGAAACACCATATATTTT. Translated, it gives CASSPGLGPNSGNTIYF.